Following are 14 T cell receptor beta chains from one sample sequenced in a study of sequential checkpoint blockade in melanoma. The treatment: randomized to nivolumab then ipilimumab (arm A) or the reverse (arm B). Repertoires were generated with immunoSEQ multiplex PCR, while TCRdb's copy carries only in-frame clones and drops some. The sample has tens of thousands of clones, about four fifths seen once. The sequenced sample was CD8+ T cells sorted from blood (inferred from file names), obtained from a patient given nivolumab and ipilimumab in sequence. The receptors originated from a human donor with melanoma.

J is TRBJ1-5 and V is TRBV30, with 7 bases matching TRBD1. This CDR3 comprises 13 residues. From germline, CDR1 is GTSNPN and CDR2 SVGIG (reference sequence). The J segment lost 4 bases and the V segment lost 3 bases, leaving 3 bases of the junction unmatched. The CDR3 reads CAWSRQGNQPQHF. The DNA of the CDR3 is TGTGCCTGGAGCCGACAGGGTAATCAGCCCCAGCATTTT.

This sequence joins TRBV18 and TRBJ2-1; 7 nucleotides align to TRBD2. Germline CDR1 is KGHSH and CDR2 is LQKENI. Losses at the gene ends were 6 bases for V and 14 bases for J; bases not matched to a gene: 10. The length of the CDR3 is 12 residues. This chain's CDR3 is CASSGDTGGEFF. CDR3 nucleotide sequence: TGTGCCAGCTCGGGCGATACGGGAGGAGAGTTCTTC.

The chain is built from TRBV6-6 and TRBJ2-7; D ambiguous. Germline V gene sequence: CDR1 MNHNY, CDR2 SVGAGI (reference sequence). Trimming stripped 3 bases from V and 0 bases from J, with 12 bases between. The CDR3 totals 15 residues. CDR3 sequence reads: CASSYGRSASYEQYF. The CDR3 nucleotides are TGTGCCAGCAGTTATGGGCGTTCGGCCTCCTACGAGCAGTACTTC.

The chain is built from TRBV4-3 and TRBJ2-1, with D unresolved. This CDR3 is built from 15 residues. The germline V gene encodes CDR1 LGHNA and CDR2 YSLEER. With 1 base removed from V and 3 bases from J, the gap between germline ends came to 10 bases. The CDR3 here is CASSQVSPDYNEQFF. The CDR3 nucleotides read TGCGCCAGCAGCCAAGTGTCACCAGACTACAATGAGCAGTTCTTC.

The chain uses TRBV28 and TRBJ2-1, with TRBD2 matching over 15 bases. Trimming at V came to 10 bases and at J to 10 bases, leaving 8 bases not matched to a gene. Germline V gene sequence: CDR1 MDHEN, CDR2 SYDVKM. CDR3 length: 14 amino acids. The CDR3 nucleotides are TGTGCCATCGCGGGACTAGCGGGAGGAGGGGAGCAGTTCTTC. The encoded protein is CAIAGLAGGGEQFF.

The genes are TRBV28 and TRBJ1-5, with 10 nucleotides matching TRBD1. Trimming removed 3 bases from V and 4 bases from J; junction bases left unmatched: 3. The CDR3 contains 15 residues. Germline V CDR1 and CDR2: MDHEN, SYDVKM. The CDR3 nucleotides are TGTGCCAGCAGTTTGTGGACAGGGGGGAATCAGCCCCAGCATTTT. Protein sequence: CASSLWTGGNQPQHF. Full variable domain (remainder filled in from reference TRBV28 and TRBJ1-5): DVKVTQSSRYLVKRTGEKVFLECVQDMDHENMFWYRQDPGLGLRLIYFSYDVKMKEKGDIPEGYSVSREKKERFSLILESASTNQTSMYLCASSLWTGGNQPQHFGDGTRLSIL.

This rearrangement joins TRBV19 to TRBJ2-1, with 14 bases identical to TRBD2. In germline, CDR1 is LNHDA, CDR2 SQIVND (reference sequence). V shed 3 bases, J shed 0 bases, and the junction held 7 bases outside the gene matches. This CDR3 is 19 amino acids long. CDR3 in amino acids: CASSITGTSGSSSYNEQFF. In DNA form, the CDR3 reads TGTGCCAGTAGTATTACCGGGACTAGCGGGAGTAGCTCCTACAATGAGCAGTTCTTC.

The count of this clone is one. The gene calls are TRBV6-6 and TRBJ2-3; D may be TRBD2 (6 bases). There are 14 residues in the CDR3. Germline V gene sequence: CDR1 MNHNY, CDR2 SVGAGI (reference sequence). Trimming pared 7 bases from V and 1 base from J, leaving 12 bases between. CDR3 sequence (DNA): TGTGCCAGCAATACGGGACTGCGCACAGATACGCAGTATTTT. It encodes CASNTGLRTDTQYF.

V and J are TRBV28 and TRBJ2-1, with 8 bases lining up with TRBD1. The CDR3 has 16 amino acids. Germline V gene data show CDR1 as MDHEN and CDR2 as SYDVKM. The ends lost 6 bases at V and 2 bases at J; junction bases unmatched: 9. In DNA, the CDR3 is TGTGCCAGCAGCCGTAAAGGGACAGGCCCCTACAATGAGCAGTTCTTC. As protein: CASSRKGTGPYNEQFF.

This chain joins TRBV6-1 and TRBJ2-2, with D hard to call. Per germline, CDR1 MNHNS and CDR2 SASEGT. The CDR3 length is 14 residues. Trimming cost V 4 bases and J 7 bases, with 13 bases left between them. Here the CDR3 DNA reads TGTGCCAGCAGTGCCAGGAACTCTGGCGGGGAGCTGTTTTTT. This codes for CASSARNSGGELFF.

The rearrangement uses TRBV28 and TRBJ1-3; D gene ambiguous. This CDR3 is 14 amino acids long. Germline V gene data show CDR1 as MDHEN and CDR2 as SYDVKM. V lost 5 bases and J lost 3, with 11 bases in between. CDR3 region: CASSPGELGNTIYF. DNA of the CDR3: TGTGCCAGCAGTCCCGGGGAACTTGGAAACACCATATATTTT.

This CDR3 is CASSPGTSGSETQYF. CDR3 nucleotide sequence: TGTGCCAGCAGCCCAGGGACTAGCGGGAGTGAGACCCAGTACTTC. V and J are TRBV7-2 and TRBJ2-5; 14 positions match TRBD2. This CDR3 has 15 residues. Germline V CDR1 and CDR2: SGHTA, FQGNSA. The trim removed 5 bases at V and 5 bases at J, leaving 4 bases unmatched. The variable domain in full, completed from reference TRBV7-2 and TRBJ2-5, reads GAGVSQSPSNKVTEKGKDVELRCDPISGHTALYWYRQSLGQGLEFLIYFQGNSAPDKSGLPSDRFSAERTGGSVSTLTIQRTQQEDSAVYLCASSPGTSGSETQYFGPGTRLLVL.

The chain recombines TRBV28 with TRBJ2-7; 8 bases line up with TRBD2. J gave up 4 bases and V 4 bases, and 9 bases lay outside the gene matches. Germline CDR1 and CDR2: MDHEN and SYDVKM. The CDR3 runs to 15 residues. The CDR3 is CASSSPAGVIYEQYF. The CDR3 DNA sequence: TGTGCCAGCAGTTCCCCAGCGGGAGTGATTTACGAGCAGTACTTC.

This rearrangement joins TRBV5-1 to TRBJ2-5, with TRBD1 identical over 9 bases. This CDR3 spans 14 amino acids. The ends lost 3 bases at V and 2 bases at J; junction bases unmatched: 2. CDR1 is SGHRS, CDR2 YFSETQ, per germline. DNA for the CDR3: TGCGCCAGCAGCTCGGGACAGGGTCAAGAGACCCAGTACTTC. Protein sequence: CASSSGQGQETQYF.